Shown below are 25 T cell receptor beta chains from a single sample sequenced in a study of blood T cell repertoires in COVID-19. Clones were sequenced by immunoSEQ multiplex PCR, and TCRdb holds only the in-frame ones, with some missing. Among over 150,000 clones, roughly 85% were seen once, and the ten largest hold roughly 20%. The specimen was PBMCs or T cells enriched from blood (not recorded which). These receptor sequences come from a woman between 70 and 85 years old in a cohort exposed to, infected with or recovered from COVID-19 (not recorded which).

This rearrangement joins TRBV18 to TRBJ1-1; 12 positions match TRBD1. This CDR3 has 17 amino acids. Germline assignment: CDR1 KGHSH and CDR2 LQKENI. Trimming removed 2 bases from V and 10 bases from J; junction bases left unmatched: 14. CDR3 DNA: TGTGCCAGCTCACCAGGGAGCGGGACAGGGGGCAAACTGGGAGCTTTCTTT. This sequence encodes CASSPGSGTGGKLGAFF.

The rearrangement joins TRBV4-1 to TRBJ2-3; D not resolved. CDR1 and CDR2 (germline): MGHRA, YSYEKL. V shed 4 bases and J shed 1 base, with 6 bases lying between them. The CDR3 has 13 amino acids. CDR3 loop: CASSLEGTDTQYF. The CDR3 DNA sequence: TGCGCCAGCAGCCTCGAGGGCACAGATACGCAGTATTTT.

This clone occurred once. This CDR3 is also generated by other DNA sequences in the sample. V usage is TRBV18 and J usage is TRBJ1-5, with TRBD1 as a possible D gene (5 bases). The germline V gene has CDR1 KGHSH and CDR2 LQKENI. This CDR3 comprises 13 residues. V was shortened by 6 bases and J by 7 bases, with 13 bases between the two germline ends. This chain's CDR3 is CASSPGRDQPQHF. The CDR3 coding sequence is TGTGCCAGCTCGCCTGGGAGGGACCAGCCCCAGCATTTT.

The rearrangement uses TRBV28 and TRBJ1-6, with TRBD1 matching over 7 bases. There are 15 residues in the CDR3. From germline, CDR1 is MDHEN and CDR2 SYDVKM. J lost 5 bases, V lost 3 bases, and 4 bases had no gene match. The CDR3 is CASSFYRGHNSPLHF. The CDR3 coding sequence is TGTGCCAGCAGTTTTTACAGGGGTCATAATTCACCCCTCCACTTT.

The rearrangement uses TRBV9 and TRBJ2-2, with TRBD1 matching 8 bases. The V gene's germline CDR1 is SGDLS and CDR2 YYNGEE. The junction had 4 bases not matched to a gene; V was cut back by 0 bases and J by 3 bases. The CDR3 totals 16 residues. The CDR3 region has the DNA TGTGCCAGCAGCGTAGGGACAGGGACCTACACCGGGGAGCTGTTTTTT. Protein sequence: CASSVGTGTYTGELFF.

The V gene is TRBV6-6, the J gene TRBJ2-2, with TRBD1 identical over 7 bases. CDR1 is MNHNY and CDR2 is SVGAGI in the germline V gene (reference sequence). Trimming took 6 bases from V and 1 from J; bases not matched to a gene: 5. This CDR3 has 15 amino acids. Written as DNA, the CDR3 is TGTGCCAGCAGCTGGGACAGACAGAACACCGGGGAGCTGTTTTTT. Protein product: CASSWDRQNTGELFF.

This chain joins TRBV5-8 and TRBJ1-6; D not certain. V shed 2 bases and J shed 5 bases, with 5 bases lying between them. The V gene's germline CDR1 is SGHTS and CDR2 YDEGEE. This CDR3 spans 13 amino acids. The CDR3 bases are TGTGCCAGCAGCTTTACTCATAATTCACCCCTCCACTTT. Translated: CASSFTHNSPLHF.

The CDR3 is CAWSVGGGGTYGYTF. The CDR3 DNA reads as TGTGCCTGGAGTGTAGGGGGAGGGGGTACCTATGGCTACACCTTC. V is TRBV30 and J is TRBJ1-2; tentative D call: TRBD1 (6 bases). The CDR3 runs to 15 residues. The V end was cut by 0 bases, the J end by 4 bases, with 15 bases between. Germline CDR1 is GTSNPN and CDR2 is SVGIG (reference sequence).

This sequence joins TRBV27 and TRBJ1-3; D is uncertain. CDR1 is MNHEY, CDR2 SMNVEV, per germline (reference sequence). This CDR3 is built from 14 residues. The V gene lost 6 bases and the J gene lost 0 bases, with 9 bases spanning the gap. CDR3 region: CASRAPHSGNTIYF. The CDR3 DNA reads TGTGCCAGCAGAGCCCCCCACTCTGGAAACACCATATATTTT.

The gene calls are TRBV7-2 and TRBJ1-1, with D unresolved. The CDR3 spans 14 residues. Germline assignment: CDR1 SGHTA and CDR2 FQGNSA. V was shortened by 2 bases and J by 1 base, with 8 bases between the two germline ends. CDR3 in amino acids: CASSLQHPNTEAFF. CDR3 nucleotide sequence: TGTGCCAGCAGCTTACAACACCCGAACACTGAAGCTTTCTTT.

This clone was recorded once. CDR3 residues: CASSSGAEAFF. For the CDR3, the DNA is TGTGCCAGCTCGAGCGGGGCTGAAGCTTTCTTT. The genes are TRBV18 and TRBJ1-1, with no clear D. The germline gives CDR1 KGHSH, CDR2 LQKENI. The V end was cut by 6 bases, the J end by 6 bases, with 8 bases between. This CDR3 has 11 residues.

The chain links TRBV10-2 to TRBJ2-5, with D perhaps TRBD2 (7 bases). V gave up 7 bases and J gave up 5 bases, with 14 bases separating them. CDR3 length equals 13 residues. CDR1 and CDR2 from the germline V gene are WSHSY and SAAADI. In nucleotides, the CDR3 is TGCGCCAGCATGGGGGGGCAGGGGGAGACCCAGTACTTC. This sequence encodes CASMGGQGETQYF.

The chain couples TRBV19 to TRBJ2-3; 13 bases are a match to TRBD2. V lost 4 bases to trimming and J lost 6 bases; unmatched junction nucleotides: 13. This CDR3 region has 18 residues. Germline-derived CDR1 and CDR2 are LNHDA and SQIVND (reference sequence). The CDR3: CASSSSGLAGDVHDTQYF. For the CDR3, the DNA is TGTGCCAGTAGTAGTAGCGGACTAGCGGGAGATGTGCACGATACGCAGTATTTT.

The gene calls are TRBV6-5 and TRBJ1-4, with D possibly matching TRBD1 (6 bases). The CDR3 covers 14 residues. Trimming left V 2 bases short and J 8 bases short, with 12 bases between. Germline V gene data show CDR1 as MNHEY and CDR2 as SVGAGI. This CDR3 is CASSYQTGTEKLFF. In DNA form, the CDR3 reads TGTGCCAGCAGTTACCAAACCGGGACAGAAAAACTGTTTTTT.

The chain recombines TRBV2 with TRBJ2-1, with D hard to call. Germline V CDR1 and CDR2: SNHLY, FYNNEI. The CDR3 contains 12 residues. Trimming removed 7 bases from V and 4 bases from J, with 8 bases in between. CDR3: CASNQQYNEQFF. The CDR3 coding sequence is TGTGCCAGCAATCAACAGTACAATGAGCAGTTCTTC.

V is TRBV7-2 and J is TRBJ2-1, with TRBD2 as a possible D gene (5 bases). The CDR3 spans 14 residues. V lost 7 bases and J lost 5, with 15 bases in between. Germline CDR1 and CDR2: SGHTA and FQGNSA. As DNA, the CDR3 is TGTGCCAGCATCCGGGAAATCATGGACAATGAGCAGTTCTTC. This encodes CASIREIMDNEQFF.

V is TRBV28 and J is TRBJ1-5; D perhaps matches TRBD1 (5 bases). This CDR3 comprises 15 residues. V lost 2 bases, J lost 5 bases, and 13 bases lay in between. The germline V gene encodes CDR1 MDHEN and CDR2 SYDVKM. The CDR3 DNA reads as TGTGCCAGCAGTTTAGGGGGGGGACCGTATCAGCCCCAGCATTTT. It encodes CASSLGGGPYQPQHF.

The V and J genes are TRBV19 and TRBJ1-6; 8 positions agree with TRBD1. The CDR3 spans 19 residues. J was trimmed by 3 bases and V by 6 bases; bases with no gene match: 16. Germline V gene sequence: CDR1 LNHDA, CDR2 SQIVND (reference sequence). CDR3 protein: CASRDPGQVFPHYNSPLHF. In DNA form, the CDR3 reads TGTGCCAGTAGGGATCCGGGACAGGTTTTTCCTCACTATAATTCACCCCTCCACTTT. Based on the CDR3 plus reference TRBV19 and TRBJ1-6, the full variable domain is DGGITQSPKYLFRKEGQNVTLSCEQNLNHDAMYWYRQDPGQGLRLIYYSQIVNDFQKGDIAEGYSVSREKKESFPLTVTSAQKNPTAFYLCASRDPGQVFPHYNSPLHFGNGTRLTVT.

This clone was seen only a few times. The gene calls are TRBV5-1 and TRBJ1-4, with TRBD1 as a possible D gene (6 bases). Germline lookup yields CDR1 SGHRS and CDR2 YFSETQ. Trimming removed 4 bases at V and 6 bases at J, with 16 bases between. There are 15 residues in the CDR3. CDR3 bases: TGCGCCAGCAGCCGGGACATCGGAGGACATGAAAAACTGTTTTTT. Its protein is CASSRDIGGHEKLFF.

This chain links TRBV18 with TRBJ2-7, with D perhaps matching TRBD1 (6 bases). V dropped 1 base and J dropped 5 bases, with 6 bases sitting between them. The CDR3 spans 12 residues. Germline lookup yields CDR1 KGHSH and CDR2 LQKENI. The CDR3 protein is CASSPRQDEQYF. The CDR3 nucleotides are TGTGCCAGCTCACCACGACAGGACGAGCAGTACTTC.

Only one count was recorded for this clone. V usage is TRBV7-3 and J usage is TRBJ2-5; 7 bases line up with TRBD1. The germline V gene encodes CDR1 SGHTA and CDR2 FQGTGA. This CDR3 comprises 13 residues. The V and J ends lost 6 bases and 1 base, in that order; junction bases with no gene match: 2. CDR3 sequence reads: CASSPGGQETQYF. The CDR3 region has the DNA TGTGCCAGCAGTCCAGGGGGCCAAGAGACCCAGTACTTC.

The chain uses TRBV4-1 and TRBJ2-3, with 7 bases aligning to TRBD1. CDR1 MGHRA and CDR2 YSYEKL come from the germline V gene. The CDR3 sequence is 15 residues long. J was trimmed by 2 bases and V by 4 bases; bases with no gene match: 6. DNA for the CDR3: TGCGCCAGCAGCCCCTGGGGACAGAACACAGATACGCAGTATTTT. It codes for CASSPWGQNTDTQYF.

The rearrangement links TRBV5-1 to TRBJ2-3; D perhaps matches TRBD2 (5 bases). This CDR3 region has 13 residues. Germline V gene data show CDR1 as SGHRS and CDR2 as YFSETQ. V was trimmed by 4 bases and J by 5 bases, leaving 11 bases between them. The CDR3 nucleotides read TGCGCCAGCAGCGACCAGCGGATAGATACGCAGTATTTT. Translation gives CASSDQRIDTQYF.

The chain carries TRBV10-1 and TRBJ2-2, with TRBD1 as a possible D gene (6 bases). CDR1 and CDR2 from the germline V gene are WNHNN and SYGVQD (reference sequence). CDR3 size: 13 residues. Trimming left V 8 bases short and J 4 bases short, with 11 bases between. This chain's CDR3 is CASSQDSTGELFF. The CDR3 DNA reads as TGCGCCAGCTCCCAGGACAGCACCGGGGAGCTGTTTTTT.

V gene TRBV9 combines with J gene TRBJ2-2; D is possibly TRBD1 (5 bases). Germline CDR1 and CDR2: SGDLS and YYNGEE. The CDR3 extends over 15 amino acids. Between the trimmed V and J ends, which lost 0 bases and 2 bases, there was a span of 8 bases. CDR3 DNA: TGTGCCAGCAGCGTAGGGACAACTAACACCGGGGAGCTGTTTTTT. Protein: CASSVGTTNTGELFF.